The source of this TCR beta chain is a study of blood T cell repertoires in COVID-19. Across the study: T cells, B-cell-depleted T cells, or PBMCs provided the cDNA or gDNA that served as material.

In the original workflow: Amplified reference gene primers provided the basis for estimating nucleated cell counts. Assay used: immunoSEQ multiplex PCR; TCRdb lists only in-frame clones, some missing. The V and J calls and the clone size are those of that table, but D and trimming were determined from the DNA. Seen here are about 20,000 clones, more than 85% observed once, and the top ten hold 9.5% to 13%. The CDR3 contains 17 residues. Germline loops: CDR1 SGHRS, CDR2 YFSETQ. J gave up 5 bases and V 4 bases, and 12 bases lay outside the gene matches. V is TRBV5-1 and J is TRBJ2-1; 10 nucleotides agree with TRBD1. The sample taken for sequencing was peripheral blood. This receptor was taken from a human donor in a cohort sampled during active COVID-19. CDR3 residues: CASSATGLGQGNNEQFF. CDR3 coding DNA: TGCGCCAGCAGCGCAACTGGGTTGGGACAGGGGAACAATGAGCAGTTCTTC.